One sample yielded the 2 T cell receptor beta chains listed below, sequenced in a study of blood T cell repertoires in COVID-19. Here immunoSEQ multiplex PCR was the method, and the copy in TCRdb shows in-frame clones only, minus some. The sample shows over 200,000 clones, around 80% of them seen only once. The sample was peripheral blood. These receptors all come from a woman older than 75 with active or convalescent COVID-19.

The chain carries TRBV19 and TRBJ2-1, with TRBD1 identical over 8 bases. The CDR3 spans 17 residues. The germline CDR1 and CDR2 sequences are LNHDA and SQIVND (reference sequence). V dropped 7 bases and J dropped 3; count of bases not matched to a gene: 14. DNA of the CDR3: TGTGCCAGTACCCCGCGGACAGGGTCGAGGGGCTACAATGAGCAGTTCTTC. Translation gives CASTPRTGSRGYNEQFF.

Concerning this clone itself: Other DNA sequences in this sample translate to the same CDR3. The rearrangement links TRBV18 to TRBJ2-3, with 8 bases lining up with TRBD1. J was trimmed by 2 bases and V by 6 bases; bases with no gene match: 7. Germline values: CDR1 KGHSH, CDR2 LQKENI. CDR3 length: 15 residues. The CDR3 DNA follows: TGTGCCAGCTCCCCCAGACAGGGGAACACAGATACGCAGTATTTT. Protein sequence: CASSPRQGNTDTQYF.